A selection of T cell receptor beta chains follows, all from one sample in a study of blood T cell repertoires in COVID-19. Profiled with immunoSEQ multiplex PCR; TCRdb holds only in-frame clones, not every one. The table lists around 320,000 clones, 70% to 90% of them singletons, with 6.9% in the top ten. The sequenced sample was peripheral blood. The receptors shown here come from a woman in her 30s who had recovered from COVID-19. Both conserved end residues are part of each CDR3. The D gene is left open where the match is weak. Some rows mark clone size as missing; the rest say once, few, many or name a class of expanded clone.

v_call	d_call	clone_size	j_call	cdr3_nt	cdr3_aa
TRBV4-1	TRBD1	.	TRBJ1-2	TGCGCCAGCAGCCAACCCGTCCGGGACAGGGCCTATGGCTACACCTTC	CASSQPVRDRAYGYTF
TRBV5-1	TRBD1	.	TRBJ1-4	TGCGCCAGCAGCGCCCGGACAGGGGAGTATGAAAAACTGTTTTTT	CASSARTGEYEKLFF
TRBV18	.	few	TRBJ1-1	TGTGCCAGCTCACCCCAGGGAAGGACTGAAGCTTTCTTT	CASSPQGRTEAFF
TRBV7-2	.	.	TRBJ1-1	TGTGCCAGCAGTTCGCGACATTCGAACACTGAAGCTTTCTTT	CASSSRHSNTEAFF
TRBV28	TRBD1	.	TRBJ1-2	TGTGCCAGCAAAAGGGGGCACAAGGATGGCTACACCTTC	CASKRGHKDGYTF
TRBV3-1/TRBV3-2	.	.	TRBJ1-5	TGTGCCAGCAGCCAAACCCGTACAGGGTATAGCAATCAGCCCCAGCATTTT	CASSQTRTGYSNQPQHF
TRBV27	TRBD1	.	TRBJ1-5	TGTGCCAGCAGTTTAGAGGGCAGGGGGCGAGGTCAGCCCCAGCATTTT	CASSLEGRGRGQPQHF
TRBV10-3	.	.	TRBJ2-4	TGTGCCAACTCTCGGGACAAAAACATTCAGTACTTC	CANSRDKNIQYF
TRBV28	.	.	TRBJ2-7	TGTGCCAGCAGCCCTGGGCAGAGATACGAGCAGTACTTC	CASSPGQRYEQYF
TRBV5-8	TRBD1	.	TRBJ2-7	TGTGCCAGCAGCACTAGACAGGGGAGCTACGAGCAGTACTTC	CASSTRQGSYEQYF
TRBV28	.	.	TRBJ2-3	TGTGCCAGCAGTTTTGGCACAGGCACAGATACGCAGTATTTT	CASSFGTGTDTQYF
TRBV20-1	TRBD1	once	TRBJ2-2	TGCAGTGCTAGTGATAATGACAGGGGGACCGGGGAGCTGTTTTTT	CSASDNDRGTGELFF
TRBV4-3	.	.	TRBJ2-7	TGCGCCAGCAGCCAAGACGCCTCGAGCTCCTACGAGCAGTACTTC	CASSQDASSSYEQYF
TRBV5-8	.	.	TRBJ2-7	TGTGCCAGCAGCGGACGGACAAAGACAGGTCACTCCTACGAGCAGTACTTC	CASSGRTKTGHSYEQYF
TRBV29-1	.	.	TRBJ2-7	TGCAGCGTTGGGGCTGATGGAACCTACGAGCAGTACTTC	CSVGADGTYEQYF
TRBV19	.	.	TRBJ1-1	TGTGCCAGTAGCAGACAGGCTAAGAACACTGAAGCTTTCTTT	CASSRQAKNTEAFF
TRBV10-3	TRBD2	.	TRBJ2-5	TGTGCCATCAGTATTGGGGGGGGAGAGACCCAGTACTTC	CAISIGGGETQYF
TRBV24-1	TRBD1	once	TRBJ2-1	TGTGCCACCAGTGATTGGTCAGGGACAGGGAGCTACAATGAGCAGTTCTTC	CATSDWSGTGSYNEQFF
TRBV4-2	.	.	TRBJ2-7	TGTGCCAGCAGCCAAGGCAGACAATACTACGAGCAGTACTTC	CASSQGRQYYEQYF
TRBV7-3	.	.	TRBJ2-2	TGTGCCAGCAGCAAAAGTACGGGGGCCGGGGAGCTGTTTTTT	CASSKSTGAGELFF
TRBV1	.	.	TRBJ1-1	TGCACCAGCTTATCGTCGTTTCGGGGTCGTGAAGCTTTCTTT	CTSLSSFRGREAFF
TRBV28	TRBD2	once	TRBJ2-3	TGTGCCAGCAGTTTAAGATGGCTAGCGGGGGGGCTGGGGACAGATACGCAGTATTTT	CASSLRWLAGGLGTDTQYF
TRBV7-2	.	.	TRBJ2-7	TGTGCCAGCAGCTTACAGGGGTACGAGCAGTACTTC	CASSLQGYEQYF